This entry lists 24 T cell receptor beta chains sequenced from one sample in a study of T-cell reconstitution after alpha-beta-depleted transplantation in children (dated by TCRdb to 2016 to 2017). Library construction relied on PCR. Sequencing was carried out with an Illumina HiSeq 2500. TCR library preparation used molecular barcoding, with unique molecular identifiers applied to normalize quantification of the TCRbeta repertoire. Starting from the raw public reads, TCRdb applied fastp trimming at Q25, assembled clones with MiXCR and retained in-frame beta chains. Duplicate CDR3 protein sequences are folded into a single record with the most common DNA and genes. For this sample the table gives hundreds of thousands of distinct CDR3 sequences, of which about 18% were detected only once. The top ten clones comprise about 3.1% of the sample. The starting material was PBMCs from the stem cell graft donor, obtained from the stem cell graft. These receptors all stem from a human donor who donated a stem cell graft to a child with acute lymphoblastic leukemia.

This sequence joins TRBV5-1 and TRBJ1-1, with 10 bases aligning to TRBD1. J lost 6 bases, V lost 0 bases, and 14 bases had no gene match. From germline, CDR1 is SGHRS and CDR2 YFSETQ. The CDR3 covers 18 residues. The CDR3 spells CASSLVRDRGFRDAEAFF. The CDR3 DNA is TGCGCCAGCAGCTTGGTTCGGGACAGGGGTTTTAGGGACGCTGAAGCTTTCTTT.

In this sample, this clonotype turned up a few times. The rearrangement joins TRBV7-9 to TRBJ2-5; D gene uncertain. Per the germline V gene, CDR1 is SEHNR and CDR2 is FQNEAQ (reference sequence). This CDR3 spans 13 amino acids. V was pared by 2 bases and J by 2 bases, with 6 bases between. The CDR3 region has the DNA TGTGCCAGCAGCTTAATTTGGCAAGAGACCCAGTACTTC. Encoded protein: CASSLIWQETQYF. Combining the CDR3 with reference TRBV7-9 and TRBJ2-5 gives the whole variable domain DTGVSQNPRHKITKRGQNVTFRCDPISEHNRLYWYRQTLGQGPEFLTYFQNEAQLEKSRLLSDRFSAERPKGSFSTLEIQRTEQGDSAMYLCASSLIWQETQYFGPGTRLLVL.

This clonotype was observed a few times. The V call is TRBV4-1, the J call TRBJ2-1, with 7 bases fitting TRBD2. Per germline, CDR1 MGHRA and CDR2 YSYEKL. The junction had 6 bases not matched to a gene; V was cut back by 2 bases and J by 2 bases. This CDR3 region has 16 residues. CDR3 in DNA: TGCGCCAGCAGCCAACACGGACTAGATCCCTACAATGAGCAGTTCTTC. Protein: CASSQHGLDPYNEQFF.

The V gene is TRBV18, the J gene TRBJ2-3, with TRBD2 matching over 11 bases. This CDR3 is built from 17 residues. Germline V CDR1 and CDR2: KGHSH, LQKENI. The trim removed 2 bases at V and 4 bases at J, leaving 8 bases unmatched. The CDR3 DNA reads TGTGCCAGCTCACCAAGAACTAGCGGGAGTTTTCCAGATACGCAGTATTTT. It yields the protein CASSPRTSGSFPDTQYF.

There are a few counts of this clonotype. The CDR3 sequence is CASYLGPPADTQYF. The DNA for the CDR3 is TGTGCCAGCTATTTGGGACCCCCAGCAGATACGCAGTATTTT. V is TRBV7-9 and J is TRBJ2-3, with D possibly being TRBD1 or TRBD2 (5 bases each). This CDR3 has 14 amino acids. Germline V CDR1 and CDR2: SEHNR, FQNEAQ (reference sequence). Trimming left V 8 bases short and J 4 bases short, with 16 bases between.

The V call is TRBV3-1, the J call TRBJ2-5; D may be TRBD2 (6 bases). The CDR3 is 16 amino acids. Germline V gene sequence: CDR1 LGHDT, CDR2 YNNKEL (reference sequence). Trimming shortened V by 8 bases and J by 5 bases, and 24 bases separated the two germline ends. The CDR3 nucleotides read TGTGCCAGCCTGGGACCGGGGGACCGCGGTGATGAGACCCAGTACTTC. Translating gives CASLGPGDRGDETQYF.

The CDR3 bases are TGTGCCAGTAGCAGGGACAGGGAGCTCGACGAGCAGTACTTC. Its translation is CASSRDRELDEQYF. The V and J genes are TRBV19 and TRBJ2-7, with 9 bases fitting TRBD1. CDR3 length: 14 residues. Germline lookup yields CDR1 LNHDA and CDR2 SQIVND (reference sequence). Trimming cost V 6 bases and J 5 bases; bases outside gene matches: 8.

The V call is TRBV6-5, the J call TRBJ2-7; 7 bases are shared with TRBD2. The CDR3 totals 14 residues. In germline, CDR1 is MNHEY, CDR2 SVGAGI. J gave up 3 bases and V 4 bases, and 6 bases lay outside the gene matches. In nucleotides, the CDR3 is TGTGCCAGCAGTTCTCCGGGGGGTCTCTACGAGCAGTACTTC. Residues: CASSSPGGLYEQYF.

This clonotype was counted a few times. The chain carries TRBV29-1 and TRBJ2-7; 7 nucleotides align to TRBD2. Trimming cost V 6 bases and J 3 bases; bases outside gene matches: 5. The CDR3 is made up of 12 amino acids. From germline, CDR1 is SQVTM and CDR2 ANQGSEA. The CDR3 DNA reads TGCAGCGTCGCCGGGACTAACTACGAGCAGTACTTC. As protein: CSVAGTNYEQYF.

The table lists this clonotype with a few counts. V is TRBV15 and J is TRBJ1-1; a possible D gene is TRBD1 (5 bases). The CDR3 has 14 residues. The V gene lost 5 bases and the J gene lost 2 bases, with 12 bases spanning the gap. CDR1 is LNHNV and CDR2 is YYDKDF in the germline V gene (reference sequence). CDR3 sequence (DNA): TGTGCCACCAGCGAACAGGAGCCAAACACTGAAGCTTTCTTT. As protein: CATSEQEPNTEAFF.

The V and J genes are TRBV7-2 and TRBJ1-1, with D unresolved. Germline-derived CDR1 and CDR2 are SGHTA and FQGNSA. The CDR3 sequence is 15 residues long. Trimming cost V 5 bases and J 0 bases, with 13 bases left between them. In DNA form, the CDR3 reads TGTGCCAGCAGCCCACGAGGACGGATGAACACTGAAGCTTTCTTT. This encodes CASSPRGRMNTEAFF.

This clonotype came up a few times. The V call is TRBV12-3 or TRBV12-4, the J call TRBJ2-1; D call uncertain. This CDR3 is 14 amino acids long. V was shortened by 8 bases and J by 3 bases, with 14 bases between the two germline ends. CDR3 protein: CASHSRRIYNEQFF. The CDR3 DNA sequence: TGTGCCAGCCACTCGAGGCGAATCTACAATGAGCAGTTCTTC.

The chain is built from TRBV4-1 and TRBJ2-1, with unresolved D. V was cut by 4 bases and J by 5 bases, with 6 bases left in between. CDR1 is MGHRA, CDR2 YSYEKL, per germline. The CDR3 has 12 residues. Written as DNA, the CDR3 is TGCGCCAGCAGCCTTTTTAACAATGAGCAGTTCTTC. As protein: CASSLFNNEQFF.

V is TRBV9 and J is TRBJ2-1, with D possibly matching TRBD2 (5 bases). The CDR3 loop spans 13 amino acids. From germline, CDR1 is SGDLS and CDR2 YYNGEE. The V and J ends lost 0 bases and 9 bases respectively, with 10 bases between them. The CDR3 DNA follows: TGTGCCAGCAGCGTAGCTCTAGGAGGTGAGCAGTTCTTC. Its translation is CASSVALGGEQFF.

This chain joins TRBV7-8 and TRBJ2-4; D unresolved. The CDR3 consists of 17 residues. The germline V and J ends were trimmed by 4 bases and 3 bases, with 19 bases remaining between them. Per germline, CDR1 SGHVS and CDR2 FQNEAQ. In nucleotides, the CDR3 is TGTGCCAGCAGCTATGAAAGTGGGCACCCGGACAAAAACATTCAGTACTTC. The encoded protein is CASSYESGHPDKNIQYF.

As regards this clonotype: A much more abundant neighbour one base away suggests this may be a read error. This chain's CDR3 is CASSHVGTAYEQYF. The CDR3 coding sequence is TGTGCCAGCAGCCATGTGGGGACAGCCTACGAGCAGTACTTC. The chain couples TRBV7-9 to TRBJ2-7, with 7 bases that match TRBD1. The germline CDR1 and CDR2 sequences are SEHNR and FQNEAQ (reference sequence). CDR3 size: 14 residues. J lost 2 bases, V lost 5 bases, and 6 bases had no gene match. Looking up the rest from reference TRBV7-9 and TRBJ2-7 gives the full variable domain: DTGVSQNPRHKITKRGQNVTFRCDPISEHNRLYWYRQTLGQGPEFLTYFQNEAQLEKSRLLSDRFSAERPKGSFSTLEIQRTEQGDSAMYLCASSHVGTAYEQYFGPGTRLTVT.

V usage is TRBV6-5 and J usage is TRBJ1-1; D gene unclear. V gave up 2 bases and J gave up 4 bases, with 8 bases separating them. Per the germline V gene, CDR1 is MNHEY and CDR2 is SVGAGI. The CDR3 sequence is 13 residues long. In nucleotides, the CDR3 is TGTGCCAGCAGTTACATGGCGACCACTGAAGCTTTCTTT. Amino acids: CASSYMATTEAFF.

The chain is built from TRBV7-8 and TRBJ2-5, with D hard to call. The CDR3 is 15 amino acids. Trimming left V 5 bases short and J 5 bases short, with 18 bases between. Per the germline V gene, CDR1 is SGHVS and CDR2 is FQNEAQ. The CDR3, as DNA: TGTGCCAGCAGCCTCCGCCGTCTGAATTTGGAGACCCAGTACTTC. Translated: CASSLRRLNLETQYF.

The chain carries TRBV7-6 and TRBJ2-5; 10 bases are a match to TRBD2. Germline V gene data show CDR1 as SGHVS and CDR2 as FNYEAQ. V was clipped by 1 base and J by 4 bases; unmatched bases: 6. CDR3 size: 16 residues. The CDR3 reads CASSLVPLAGTETQYF. The CDR3 nucleotides are TGTGCCAGCAGCTTAGTTCCACTAGCGGGAACAGAGACCCAGTACTTC.

This chain connects TRBV29-1 to TRBJ2-5; D might be TRBD2 (6 bases). In germline, CDR1 is SQVTM, CDR2 ANQGSEA. The CDR3 length is 13 residues. V dropped 5 bases and J dropped 2 bases, with 12 bases sitting between them. Written as DNA, the CDR3 is TGCAGCGTTAACCGGGACTCGCAAGAGACCCAGTACTTC. This encodes CSVNRDSQETQYF.

The rearrangement joins TRBV10-2 to TRBJ1-1; 9 nucleotides line up with TRBD1. The CDR3 extends over 15 amino acids. Losses at the gene ends were 4 bases for V and 5 bases for J; bases not matched to a gene: 8. CDR1 WSHSY and CDR2 SAAADI come from the germline V gene. Here the CDR3 reads CASSGGTGFLTEAFF. For the CDR3, the DNA is TGCGCCAGCAGTGGTGGGACAGGGTTTTTGACTGAAGCTTTCTTT.

This chain uses TRBV3-1 with TRBJ2-1, with 8 bases matching TRBD1. The germline V gene has CDR1 LGHDT and CDR2 YNNKEL (reference sequence). This CDR3 comprises 15 residues. The J segment lost 8 bases and the V segment lost 1 base, leaving 7 bases of the junction unmatched. CDR3 amino acids: CASSQASGGADEQFF. The CDR3, as DNA: TGTGCCAGCAGCCAAGCATCAGGGGGCGCGGATGAGCAGTTCTTC.

The chain joins TRBV27 to TRBJ1-5, with 9 bases fitting TRBD1. Trimming cost V 6 bases and J 1 base; bases outside gene matches: 1. CDR3 length equals 14 residues. Looked up from germline, CDR1 is MNHEY and CDR2 is SMNVEV (reference sequence). The CDR3 spells CASRTGGSNQPQHF. DNA of the CDR3: TGTGCCAGCAGGACAGGGGGGAGCAATCAGCCCCAGCATTTT.

The table lists this clonotype with a few counts. The V and J genes are TRBV7-9 and TRBJ2-1; perhaps TRBD1 as D (6 bases). The CDR3 extends over 11 amino acids. Germline CDR1 SEHNR, CDR2 FQNEAQ (reference sequence). Trimming cost V 3 bases and J 12 bases, with 9 bases left between them. The CDR3 protein is CASSLGARQFF. The CDR3 DNA sequence: TGTGCCAGCAGCTTGGGGGCCAGGCAGTTCTTC.